This TCR beta chain was found in a study of CD8 T cells in Susac syndrome. Reverse transcription of about 0.5 to 1 ug RNA used random hexamers. MiXCR was run by TCRdb on the immunoSEQ multiplex PCR reads, yielding one entry per CDR3 protein. Of 25,000 to 30,000 distinct CDR3 sequences in the sample, roughly 92% are singletons; the top ten hold roughly 0.27%. The CDR3 totals 15 residues. V was clipped by 6 bases and J by 4 bases, with 18 bases between them. Germline V gene data show CDR1 as MNHEY and CDR2 as SVGAGI. This clonotype has only one observation. Sequencing targeted TCR beta in blood CD8+ and CD4+ T cells.

The V call is TRBV6-5, the J call TRBJ1-2; D unresolved. This clonotype was obtained from a human donor in good health. The sample taken for sequencing was CD8+ T cells from PBMCs. The CDR3 region is CASSLTTPASYGYTF. The CDR3 bases are TGTGCCAGCAGCCTCACGACCCCTGCCAGCTATGGCTACACCTTC.